The TCR beta chain under discussion was sequenced for a study of CXCR3-negative and CXCR3-positive naive CD8 T cells. cDNA libraries for TRB were generated by 5' RACE incorporating UMI labels. TCRdb reprocessed the 5' RACE reads; each CDR3 protein has one entry and no DNA is given. The sample includes 75,000 to 95,000 distinct CDR3 sequences. The naive CD8+ gate required CD45RO-CCR7+CD27+CD95- phenotype. Germline V gene sequence: CDR1 DFQATT, CDR2 SNEGSKA (reference sequence). The CDR3 consists of 13 residues. As regards this clonotype: Its antigen is not identified.

Study-level findings and limits: Naive cells positive for CXCR3 carried more hydrophobic TRB CDR3s than CXCR3-negative ones. Memory, not naive, CXCR3-negative and CXCR3-positive cells differed in TRBV-TRBJ usage.

The origin of this receptor is a human donor in good health. Some clones in this sample may be carry-over from other donors' samples. The V gene is TRBV20-1, the J gene TRBJ2-5; as DNA is missing, the TRBD2 call by TCRdb cannot be tested. The specimen was naive CXCR3- CD8+ T cells from blood. The sample's subset: CD45RO-CCR7+CD27+CD95- naive CD8+ T cells lacking CXCR3 (TNR3-). This CDR3 reads CSARRIAEETQYF.